This T cell receptor (beta chain) was profiled in a study of shared clonotypes between healthy human individuals. The CDR3 loop spans 16 amino acids. Looked up from germline, CDR1 is GTSNPN and CDR2 is SVGIG (reference sequence). Samples underwent the assay at deep level. Here immunoSEQ multiplex PCR was the method, and the copy in TCRdb shows in-frame clones only, minus some. The sample has around 440,000 clones; about 74% are singletons. This clone was detected only once. A far larger clone lies a single base away; this is likely a read error. The same CDR3 arises from other DNA sequences in this sample as well.

The source is a woman in her forties in good health. Some clones in this sample may be carry-over from other donors' samples. The sample comprised PBMCs. V and J are TRBV30 and TRBJ1-5, with no clear D. The chain's CDR3 is CAWSKLKGPGNQPQHF. CDR3 DNA: TGTGCCTGGAGTAAGCTTAAGGGCCCGGGCAATCAGCCCCAGCACTTT.